This T cell receptor beta chain was sequenced during a study of blood T cell repertoires in COVID-19. As for the study in general: There were acute and convalescent COVID-19 samples, and they came from the United States, Italy and Spain.

As concerns this clone: Because the CDR3's place on the DNA is in doubt, the DNA is left out and the CDR3 is given as listed by TCRdb.

The CDR3 has 16 residues if both end residues are counted. Method: immunoSEQ multiplex PCR; TCRdb's copy keeps in-frame clones and lacks some. The profile covers more than 95,000 clones, with 70% to 85% appearing a single time and roughly 7.1% taken by the ten largest. The V call is TRBV21-1, the J call TRBJ2-3; the DNA was not compared with TRBD1, the D call given in the table. TRBV21-1 corresponds to a pseudogene. Sequencing used peripheral blood. This sequence originates from an older man with active or convalescent COVID-19. Here the CDR3 reads CASSKVAGGITDTQYF.